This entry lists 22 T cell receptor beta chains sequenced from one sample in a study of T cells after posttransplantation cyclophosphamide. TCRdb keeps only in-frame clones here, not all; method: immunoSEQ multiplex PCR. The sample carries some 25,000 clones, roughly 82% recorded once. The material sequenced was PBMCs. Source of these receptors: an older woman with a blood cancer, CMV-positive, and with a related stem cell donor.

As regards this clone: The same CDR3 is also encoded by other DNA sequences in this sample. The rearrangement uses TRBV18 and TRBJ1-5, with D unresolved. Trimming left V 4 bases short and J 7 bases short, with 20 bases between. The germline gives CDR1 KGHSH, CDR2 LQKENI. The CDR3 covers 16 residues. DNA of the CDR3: TGTGCCAGCTCACGGTCCTCCTCGGGAAGCGACCAGCCCCAGCATTTT. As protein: CASSRSSSGSDQPQHF.

CDR3 sequence (DNA): TGTGCCAGCAGTTACGCCGGGACAGCCTACGAGCAGTACTTC. It codes for CASSYAGTAYEQYF. The chain has TRBV6-5 and TRBJ2-7, with 7 bases fitting TRBD1. Germline assignment: CDR1 MNHEY and CDR2 SVGAGI. CDR3 length: 14 amino acids. The trim removed 2 bases at V and 2 bases at J, leaving 3 bases unmatched.

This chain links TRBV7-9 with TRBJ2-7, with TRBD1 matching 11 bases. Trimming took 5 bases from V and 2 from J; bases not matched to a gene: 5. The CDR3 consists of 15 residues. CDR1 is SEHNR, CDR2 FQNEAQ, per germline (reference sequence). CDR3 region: CASSPGTGGAYEQYF. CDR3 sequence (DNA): TGTGCCAGCAGCCCAGGGACAGGGGGAGCCTACGAGCAGTACTTC.

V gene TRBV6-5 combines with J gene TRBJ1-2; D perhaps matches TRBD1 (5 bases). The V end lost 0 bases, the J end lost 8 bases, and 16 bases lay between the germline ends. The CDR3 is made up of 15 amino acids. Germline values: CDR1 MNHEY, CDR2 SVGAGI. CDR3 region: CASSYSRGGLGGYTF. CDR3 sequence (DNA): TGTGCCAGCAGTTACTCGAGGGGAGGGTTGGGAGGCTACACCTTC.

CDR3: CASSQDTSRETQYF. The DNA for the CDR3 is TGCGCCAGCAGCCAAGATACTAGCAGGGAGACCCAGTACTTC. This chain links TRBV4-1 with TRBJ2-5; tentative D call: TRBD2 (6 bases). The germline V and J ends were trimmed by 0 bases and 5 bases, with 10 bases remaining between them. The CDR3 is made up of 14 amino acids. Germline CDR1 and CDR2: MGHRA and YSYEKL.

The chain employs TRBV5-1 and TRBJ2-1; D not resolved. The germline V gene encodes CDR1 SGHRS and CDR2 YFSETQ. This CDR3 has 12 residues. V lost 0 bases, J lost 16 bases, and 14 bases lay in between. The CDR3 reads CASSLDTVSIFF. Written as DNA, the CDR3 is TGCGCCAGCAGCTTGGACACCGTCTCAATCTTCTTC.

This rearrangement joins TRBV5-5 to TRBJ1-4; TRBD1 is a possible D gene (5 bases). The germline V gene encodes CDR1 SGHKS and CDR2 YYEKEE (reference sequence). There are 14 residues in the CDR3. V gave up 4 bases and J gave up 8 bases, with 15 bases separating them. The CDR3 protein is CASSHPQGYEKLFF. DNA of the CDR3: TGTGCCAGCAGCCACCCGCAGGGATACGAAAAACTGTTTTTT.

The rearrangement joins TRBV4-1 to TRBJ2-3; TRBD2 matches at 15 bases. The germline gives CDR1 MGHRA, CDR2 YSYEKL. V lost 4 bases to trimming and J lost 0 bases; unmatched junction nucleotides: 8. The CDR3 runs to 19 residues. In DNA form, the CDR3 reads TGCGCCAGCAGCCCTACAGGACTAGCGGGAGGGACTAGCACAGATACGCAGTATTTT. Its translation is CASSPTGLAGGTSTDTQYF.

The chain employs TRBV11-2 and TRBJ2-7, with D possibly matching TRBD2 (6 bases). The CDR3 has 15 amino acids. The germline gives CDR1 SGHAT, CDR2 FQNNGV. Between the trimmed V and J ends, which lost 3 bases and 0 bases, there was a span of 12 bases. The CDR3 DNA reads TGTGCCAGCAGCTTGGGTTTAGCGGTCTCCTACGAGCAGTACTTC. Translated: CASSLGLAVSYEQYF. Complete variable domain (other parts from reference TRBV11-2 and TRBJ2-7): EAGVAQSPRYKIIEKRQSVAFWCNPISGHATLYWYQQILGQGPKLLIQFQNNGVVDDSQLPKDRFSAERLKGVDSTLKIQPAKLEDSAVYLCASSLGLAVSYEQYFGPGTRLTVT.

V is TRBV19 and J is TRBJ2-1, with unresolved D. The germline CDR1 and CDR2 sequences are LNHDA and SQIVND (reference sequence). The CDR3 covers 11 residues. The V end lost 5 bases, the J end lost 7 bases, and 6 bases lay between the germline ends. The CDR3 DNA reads TGTGCCAGTAGTTTATTAAATGAGCAGTTCTTC. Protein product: CASSLLNEQFF.

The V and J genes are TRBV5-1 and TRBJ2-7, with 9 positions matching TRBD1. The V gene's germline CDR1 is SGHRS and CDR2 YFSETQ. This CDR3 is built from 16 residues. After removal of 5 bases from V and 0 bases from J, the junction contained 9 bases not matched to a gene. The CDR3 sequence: CASSPTGGPPSYEQYF. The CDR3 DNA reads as TGCGCCAGCAGTCCAACAGGGGGCCCCCCCTCCTACGAGCAGTACTTC.

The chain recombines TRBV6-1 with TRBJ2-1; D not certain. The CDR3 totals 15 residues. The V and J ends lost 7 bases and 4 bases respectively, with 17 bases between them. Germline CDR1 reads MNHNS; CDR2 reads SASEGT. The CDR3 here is CASTPPGSGYNEQFF. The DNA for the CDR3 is TGTGCCAGCACTCCCCCCGGGTCGGGTTACAATGAGCAGTTCTTC.

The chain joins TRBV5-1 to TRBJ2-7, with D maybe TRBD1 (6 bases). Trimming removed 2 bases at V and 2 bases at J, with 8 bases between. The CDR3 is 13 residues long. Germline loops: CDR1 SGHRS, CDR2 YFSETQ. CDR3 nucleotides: TGCGCCAGCAGCTTAGGGGGTCCCTACGAGCAGTACTTC. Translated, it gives CASSLGGPYEQYF.

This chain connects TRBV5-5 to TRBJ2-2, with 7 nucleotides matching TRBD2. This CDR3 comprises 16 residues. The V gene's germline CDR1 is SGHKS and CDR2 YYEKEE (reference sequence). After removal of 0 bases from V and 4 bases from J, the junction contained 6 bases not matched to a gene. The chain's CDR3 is CASSLGRAGVTGELFF. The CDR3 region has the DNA TGTGCCAGCAGCTTGGGGCGGGCGGGAGTCACCGGGGAGCTGTTTTTT. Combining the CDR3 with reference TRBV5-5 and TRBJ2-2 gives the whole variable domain DAGVTQSPTHLIKTRGQQVTLRCSPISGHKSVSWYQQVLGQGPQFIFQYYEKEERGRGNFPDRFSARQFPNYSSELNVNALLLGDSALYLCASSLGRAGVTGELFFGEGSRLTVL.

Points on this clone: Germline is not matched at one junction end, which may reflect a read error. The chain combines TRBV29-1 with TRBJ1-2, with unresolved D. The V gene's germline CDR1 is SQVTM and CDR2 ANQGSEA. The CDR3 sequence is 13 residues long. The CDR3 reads CSVDPLTNYGYPF. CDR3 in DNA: TGCAGCGTTGACCCACTAACTAACTATGGCTACCCCTTC. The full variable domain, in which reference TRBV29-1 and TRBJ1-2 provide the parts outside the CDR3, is SAVISQKPSRDICQRGTSLTIQCQVDSQVTMMFWYRQQPGQSLTLIATANQGSEATYESGFVIDKFPISRPNLTFSTLTVSNMSPEDSSIYLCSVDPLTNYGYPFGSGTRLTVV.

CDR3 sequence: CAWSKGDQYEQYF. DNA for the CDR3: TGTGCCTGGAGTAAAGGGGATCAGTACGAGCAGTACTTC. This rearrangement joins TRBV30 to TRBJ2-7; the D gene is possibly TRBD1 (5 bases). V lost 2 bases and J lost 4, with 12 bases in between. Germline V lookup: CDR1 GTSNPN, CDR2 SVGIG (reference sequence). The CDR3 sequence is 13 residues long.

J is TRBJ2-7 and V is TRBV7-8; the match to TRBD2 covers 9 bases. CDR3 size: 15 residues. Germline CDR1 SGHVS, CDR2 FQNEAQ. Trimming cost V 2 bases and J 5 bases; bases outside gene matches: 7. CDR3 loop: CASSLSLAGAHEQYF. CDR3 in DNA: TGTGCCAGCAGCTTATCTTTAGCGGGAGCCCACGAGCAGTACTTC.

CDR3 bases: TGTGCCAGCAGTTACTCAGGCGGGAACAATGAGCAGTTCTTC. This gives the protein CASSYSGGNNEQFF. The genes are TRBV6-5 and TRBJ2-1, with D possibly matching TRBD2 (6 bases). Trimming stripped 0 bases from V and 5 bases from J, with 8 bases between. Germline-derived CDR1 and CDR2 are MNHEY and SVGAGI. The CDR3 is 14 residues long.

The CDR3 region has the DNA TGTGCCAGCAGCGTACAGGGGACTAATGAAAAACTGTTTTTT. It specifies CASSVQGTNEKLFF. The chain joins TRBV5-5 to TRBJ1-4; 7 positions match TRBD1. CDR3 length equals 14 residues. The V and J ends lost 4 bases and 2 bases, in that order; junction bases with no gene match: 2. Per germline, CDR1 SGHKS and CDR2 YYEKEE (reference sequence).

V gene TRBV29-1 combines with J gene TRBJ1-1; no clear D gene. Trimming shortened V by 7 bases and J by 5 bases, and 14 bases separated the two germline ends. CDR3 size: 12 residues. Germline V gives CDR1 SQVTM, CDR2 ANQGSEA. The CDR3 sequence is CSAHLSGTEAFF. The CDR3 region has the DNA TGCAGCGCACACCTGTCGGGAACTGAAGCTTTCTTT.

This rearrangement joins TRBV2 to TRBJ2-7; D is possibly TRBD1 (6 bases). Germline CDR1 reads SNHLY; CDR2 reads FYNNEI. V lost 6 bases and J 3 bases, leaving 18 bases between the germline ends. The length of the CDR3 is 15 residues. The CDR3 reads CASRGDGGDFYEQYF. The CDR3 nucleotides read TGTGCCAGCAGGGGGGATGGGGGCGATTTCTACGAGCAGTACTTC.

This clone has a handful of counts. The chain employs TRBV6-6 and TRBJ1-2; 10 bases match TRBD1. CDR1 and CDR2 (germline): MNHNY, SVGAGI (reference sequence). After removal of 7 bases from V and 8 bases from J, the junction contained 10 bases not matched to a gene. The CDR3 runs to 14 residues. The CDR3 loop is CASMTGTGARGYTF. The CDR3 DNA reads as TGTGCCAGCATGACCGGGACAGGGGCTCGCGGCTACACCTTC.